Presented here are 28 T cell receptor beta chains from one specimen sequenced in a study of blood T cells in healthy people across ages. Sample-barcoded 5' priming and a J-beta primer mix drove a second PCR of about 7 to 11 cycles. MiXCR, run by TCRdb on the 5' RACE reads, gives a single entry per CDR3 protein. Among around 1,000,000 distinct CDR3 sequences listed, about 23% were seen once. Separately, the same data were catalogued under a study of T cells of mothers and their children.

Sequencing was carried out using blood. These receptors were taken from a girl aged 2-15 years in good health.

This clonotype was picked up many times. An end of the junction differs from the germline gene, which may be a read error. This chain links TRBV7-7 with TRBJ2-5; 7 nucleotides line up with TRBD1. The CDR3 has 15 residues. The germline V gene encodes CDR1 SSHAT and CDR2 FNYEAQ (reference sequence). The CDR3 sequence is CASSQTGTAKETQYF. Written as DNA, the CDR3 is TGTGCTAGCAGCCAGACCGGGACAGCAAAAGAGACCCAGTACTTC.

This clonotype turned up a few times. The V gene is TRBV12-3 or TRBV12-4, the J gene TRBJ2-7, with TRBD2 matching 10 bases. The CDR3 spans 18 residues. V lost 0 bases, J lost 3 bases, and 11 bases stayed unmatched. CDR3 in DNA: TGTGCCAGCAGTTTAGCGCCCCTGGGGACTAGCGACAGCTACGAGCAGTACTTC. The encoded protein is CASSLAPLGTSDSYEQYF.

The gene calls are TRBV10-3 and TRBJ1-3; tentatively, D is TRBD1 (5 bases). V was clipped by 10 bases and J by 2 bases, with 9 bases between them. The CDR3 is made up of 12 amino acids. The germline V gene encodes CDR1 ENHRY and CDR2 SYGVKD. The CDR3 loop is CATQGAGNTIYF. The CDR3 DNA sequence: TGTGCCACCCAAGGGGCTGGAAACACCATATATTTT.

This rearrangement joins TRBV6-5 to TRBJ1-2; D is undetermined. V dropped 6 bases and J dropped 0 bases, with 8 bases sitting between them. CDR1 and CDR2 from the germline V gene are MNHEY and SVGAGI. The CDR3 is made up of 13 amino acids. CDR3 region: CASSDLANYGYTF. For the CDR3, the DNA is TGTGCCAGCAGCGACCTAGCTAACTATGGCTACACCTTC.

The chain is built from TRBV6-5 and TRBJ1-4, with 8 bases identical to TRBD1. This CDR3 has 17 residues. Germline V lookup: CDR1 MNHEY, CDR2 SVGAGI. J gave up 8 bases and V 0 bases, and 11 bases lay outside the gene matches. Here the CDR3 reads CASSYSIVRQGKEKLFF. CDR3 sequence (DNA): TGTGCCAGCAGTTACTCGATCGTTAGACAGGGGAAGGAAAAACTGTTTTTT.

Details on this clonotype: One end of the junction is discordant with germline, which a read error may explain. The chain carries TRBV11-2 and TRBJ2-4, with 13 bases matching TRBD2. The CDR3 runs to 18 residues. Looked up from germline, CDR1 is SGHAT and CDR2 is FQNNGV. DNA for the CDR3: TGTGCCAGCAGCATGGGACTAGCGGGAAACATAGCCAAACACATTCAGTACTTC. This codes for CASSMGLAGNIAKHIQYF.

The CDR3 region is CASSLMAWGPSYNEQFF. CDR3 coding DNA: TGTGCCAGCAGCTTGATGGCGTGGGGACCTAGTTACAATGAGCAGTTCTTC. This sequence joins TRBV11-2 and TRBJ2-1; tentatively, D is TRBD1 or TRBD2 (5 bases each). With 3 bases removed from V and 4 bases from J, the gap between germline ends came to 19 bases. The CDR3 length is 17 residues. Germline CDR1 SGHAT, CDR2 FQNNGV.

This clonotype was detected a few times. The V and J genes are TRBV7-9 and TRBJ2-5; 12 bases fit TRBD2. The CDR3 totals 15 residues. Germline CDR1 SEHNR, CDR2 FQNEAQ (reference sequence). With 5 bases clipped from V and 5 bases from J, the junction kept 6 bases outside the gene matches. Here the CDR3 DNA reads TGTGCCAGCAGCGCTAGCGGGAGGGCCTTGGAGACCCAGTACTTC. Protein sequence: CASSASGRALETQYF.

This clonotype has ten or more counts. V and J are TRBV6-5 and TRBJ2-4, with TRBD2 as a possible D gene (7 bases). The CDR3 loop spans 17 amino acids. CDR1 is MNHEY and CDR2 is SVGAGI in the germline V gene. Trimming took 5 bases from V and 6 from J, leaving 23 bases between them. The CDR3 DNA reads TGTGCCAGCAGTAAAAAACCCCCGGTGGGAGGGGGAAACATTCAGTACTTC. Translated: CASSKKPPVGGGNIQYF.

CDR3 nucleotides: TGCAGTGCTAGAGATTTTGGACAGTCGGACACCGGGGAGCTGTTTTTT. The encoded protein is CSARDFGQSDTGELFF. The chain is built from TRBV20-1 and TRBJ2-2, with D possibly being TRBD1 (6 bases). The CDR3 loop spans 16 amino acids. Looked up from germline, CDR1 is DFQATT and CDR2 is SNEGSKA (reference sequence). Trimming took off 0 bases at V and 3 bases at J, with 14 bases between the two ends.

DNA of the CDR3: TGTGCCAGCAGCCCCAGACCCGAAAAAGAGACCCAGTACTTC. Translated, it gives CASSPRPEKETQYF. This sequence joins TRBV14 and TRBJ2-5; D ambiguous. Trimming removed 4 bases at V and 3 bases at J, with 12 bases between. Germline-derived CDR1 and CDR2 are SGHDN and FVKESK. CDR3 length: 14 amino acids.

In its sample, this clonotype was seen a few times. This chain uses TRBV12-5 with TRBJ2-1; D ambiguous. From germline, CDR1 is LGHNT and CDR2 FRNRAP. This CDR3 has 9 residues. Trimming took off 6 bases at V and 10 bases at J, with 4 bases between the two ends. The CDR3 coding sequence is TGTGCTAGTGGCCGGGAGCAGTTCTTC. This codes for CASGREQFF.

This clonotype showed up just a few times. The junction departs from germline at one end; a sequencing error may be responsible. This chain connects TRBV7-2 to TRBJ1-2; D unresolved. In germline, CDR1 is SGHTA, CDR2 FQGNSA. The CDR3 has 14 residues. CDR3 in amino acids: CASSLAVYHKASAF. In nucleotides, the CDR3 is TGTGCCAGCAGCTTAGCCGTCTATCACAAAGCTTCGGCCTTC.

The chain uses TRBV3-1 and TRBJ2-5, with a possible D match to TRBD1 (5 bases). The DNA end lines up better with TRBJ2-7; the J call may be wrong. Germline assignment: CDR1 LGHDT and CDR2 YNNKEL (reference sequence). The CDR3 has 15 amino acids. CDR3 DNA sequence: TGTGCCAGCAGCCCCCAGCGAGCAGGGTCCTACGAGCAGTACTTC. Protein sequence: CASSPQRAGSYEQYF.

This clonotype was counted only a few times. The chain recombines TRBV4-1 with TRBJ1-4; D gene uncertain. Trimming shortened V by 6 bases and J by 5 bases, and 10 bases separated the two germline ends. CDR1 MGHRA and CDR2 YSYEKL come from the germline V gene. The CDR3 is 13 residues long. The CDR3 DNA follows: TGCGCCAGCAGAGGACGGTTCAATGAAAAACTGTTTTTT. This codes for CASRGRFNEKLFF.

The sample holds many counts of this clonotype. The chain has TRBV25-1 and TRBJ1-4; 7 nucleotides line up with TRBD1. The CDR3 sequence is 18 residues long. Trimming took 3 bases from V and 8 from J; bases not matched to a gene: 18. Germline V gene data show CDR1 as MGHDK and CDR2 as SYGVNS. The CDR3 loop reads CASSEGGTGETLGEKLFF. As DNA, the CDR3 is TGTGCCAGCAGTGAGGGGGGAACAGGGGAGACCTTGGGAGAAAAACTGTTTTTT.

This clonotype was counted only a few times. For the CDR3, the DNA is TGCGCCAGCAGCGAGAAGTTGTGGGGGACCCAAGAGACCCAGTACTTC. Translated: CASSEKLWGTQETQYF. This chain links TRBV4-3 with TRBJ2-5; either TRBD1 or TRBD2 may supply D (5 bases each). Germline CDR1 is LGHNA and CDR2 is YSLEER. CDR3 length: 16 amino acids. V lost 5 bases and J 1 base, leaving 17 bases between the germline ends.

V and J are TRBV7-9 and TRBJ2-7; 8 bases match TRBD1. Germline values: CDR1 SEHNR, CDR2 FQNEAQ (reference sequence). J was trimmed by 3 bases and V by 4 bases; bases with no gene match: 5. The CDR3 is made up of 14 amino acids. In DNA, the CDR3 is TGTGCCAGCAGCTGGACAGGGATCGGCTACGAGCAGTACTTC. It specifies CASSWTGIGYEQYF.

In this sample, this clonotype turned up a few times. This chain joins TRBV6-1 and TRBJ2-1, with TRBD2 identical over 11 bases. The V and J ends lost 1 base and 9 bases, in that order; junction bases with no gene match: 11. Germline CDR1 MNHNS, CDR2 SASEGT. This CDR3 contains 17 residues. CDR3 in amino acids: CASSEDTSGSGFGEQFF. The CDR3 DNA is TGTGCCAGCAGTGAAGATACTAGCGGGAGTGGGTTCGGTGAGCAGTTCTTC.

This clonotype has more than one count but fewer than ten. The chain is built from TRBV6-1 and TRBJ2-7; perhaps TRBD1 as D (6 bases). Germline loops: CDR1 MNHNS, CDR2 SASEGT. V lost 3 bases to trimming and J lost 3 bases, with 15 bases between them. This CDR3 contains 15 residues. This CDR3 is CASSDPRQGFYEQYF. CDR3 nucleotides: TGTGCCAGCAGTGATCCCCGTCAGGGGTTCTACGAGCAGTACTTC.

This clonotype was counted a few times. The V gene is TRBV7-9, the J gene TRBJ2-5, with D tentatively TRBD2 (5 bases). Trimming cost V 5 bases and J 7 bases, with 17 bases left between them. This CDR3 spans 14 amino acids. Per the germline V gene, CDR1 is SEHNR and CDR2 is FQNEAQ (reference sequence). In DNA, the CDR3 is TGTGCCAGCAGCGAACTACTAGAAGGGTTGACCCAGTACTTC. This sequence encodes CASSELLEGLTQYF.

This chain links TRBV29-1 with TRBJ2-3; TRBD1 matches at 7 bases. In germline, CDR1 is SQVTM, CDR2 ANQGSEA. The CDR3 runs 11 residues. J was trimmed by 6 bases and V by 4 bases; bases with no gene match: 1. The CDR3 sequence is CSVGDSDTQYF. The CDR3 bases are TGCAGCGTTGGGGACAGCGATACGCAGTATTTT.

V is TRBV5-1 and J is TRBJ1-1; D is uncertain. The germline CDR1 and CDR2 sequences are SGHRS and YFSETQ. CDR3 length equals 15 residues. V lost 8 bases and J 1 base, leaving 18 bases between the germline ends. CDR3 sequence: CASFDPTMTNTEAFF. The CDR3 nucleotides are TGCGCCAGTTTCGACCCTACCATGACGAACACTGAAGCTTTCTTT.

This clonotype was recorded a few times. The chain recombines TRBV2 with TRBJ2-5; 11 nucleotides align to TRBD2. V was clipped by 4 bases and J by 0 bases; unmatched bases: 4. Germline V gene lookup returns CDR1 SNHLY and CDR2 FYNNEI. CDR3 length: 16 residues. The CDR3: CASSGLAGGYQETQYF. DNA for the CDR3: TGTGCCAGCAGTGGGCTAGCGGGAGGCTACCAAGAGACCCAGTACTTC.

This rearrangement joins TRBV7-6 to TRBJ2-7, with TRBD1 identical over 8 bases. Germline CDR1 reads SGHVS; CDR2 reads FNYEAQ. J was trimmed by 1 base and V by 1 base; bases with no gene match: 6. This CDR3 is built from 16 residues. CDR3 residues: CASSLGPGQASYEQYF. Here the CDR3 DNA reads TGTGCCAGCAGCTTAGGCCCGGGACAGGCGTCCTACGAGCAGTACTTC.

Notes on this clonotype: One junction end disagrees with the germline gene, perhaps due to a read error. The chain links TRBV4-1 to TRBJ1-6, with a tentative D call TRBD1 (6 bases). CDR3 size: 14 residues. Germline CDR1 and CDR2: MGHRA and YSYEKL. The CDR3 is CASSQEGGLTPLHF. The CDR3 nucleotides are TGTGCCAGCAGCCAAGAAGGGGGGCTGACACCCCTCCACTTT.

The chain carries TRBV7-9 and TRBJ2-5; D not resolved. Germline CDR1 reads SEHNR; CDR2 reads FQNEAQ (reference sequence). This CDR3 has 16 residues. Trimming left V 5 bases short and J 10 bases short, with 26 bases between. The CDR3 is CASSPLSPHPVVDQYF. The CDR3 coding sequence is TGTGCCAGCAGCCCCTTGTCACCACACCCTGTCGTGGACCAGTACTTC. Filled out from reference TRBV7-9 and TRBJ2-5, the complete variable domain reads DTGVSQNPRHKITKRGQNVTFRCDPISEHNRLYWYRQTLGQGPEFLTYFQNEAQLEKSRLLSDRFSAERPKGSFSTLEIQRTEQGDSAMYLCASSPLSPHPVVDQYFGPGTRLLVL.

The chain has TRBV29-1 and TRBJ2-5; the match to TRBD1 covers 7 bases. The end of the DNA aligns better with TRBJ2-1, so the J call may be wrong. From germline, CDR1 is SQVTM and CDR2 ANQGSEA. The CDR3 has 12 amino acids. This chain's CDR3 is CSAYRGLNEQFF. As DNA, the CDR3 is TGCAGCGCTTACAGGGGTCTGAATGAGCAGTTCTTC.